These 25 T cell receptor beta chains were sequenced from one sample in a study of T cell responses to AZD1222 COVID-19 vaccine. Data came from immunoSEQ multiplex PCR; TCRdb stores just in-frame clones and leaves some out. Of 80,000 to 130,000 clones listed, roughly nine tenths were seen once; the top ten hold roughly a sixth. Sequenced material: peripheral blood, taken on day 0 of AZD1222 vaccination. These receptors originate from an adult in good health.

The chain uses TRBV2 and TRBJ1-4; D call uncertain. The CDR3 is 15 residues long. The germline gives CDR1 SNHLY, CDR2 FYNNEI. The V end lost 3 bases, the J end lost 0 bases, and 8 bases lay between the germline ends. CDR3 sequence reads: CASSDGSATNEKLFF. The DNA for the CDR3 is TGTGCCAGCAGTGACGGGTCTGCAACTAATGAAAAACTGTTTTTT. Using reference TRBV2 and TRBJ1-4 for the parts outside the CDR3, the full variable domain is EPEVTQTPSHQVTQMGQEVILRCVPISNHLYFYWYRQILGQKVEFLVSFYNNEISEKSEIFDDQFSVERPDGSNFTLKIRSTKLEDSAMYFCASSDGSATNEKLFFGSGTQLSVL.

The rearrangement links TRBV30 to TRBJ1-1, with D hard to call. This CDR3 contains 13 residues. Germline V gives CDR1 GTSNPN, CDR2 SVGIG (reference sequence). The V end was cut by 8 bases, the J end by 3 bases, with 16 bases between. The CDR3 loop reads CATSKNLDTEAFF. CDR3 DNA: TGTGCCACATCTAAGAATCTGGACACTGAAGCTTTCTTT.

The chain combines TRBV2 with TRBJ2-5; possibly TRBD1 or TRBD2 for D (5 bases each). CDR3 length: 15 residues. Per the germline V gene, CDR1 is SNHLY and CDR2 is FYNNEI. V was clipped by 6 bases and J by 0 bases, with 14 bases between them. Written as DNA, the CDR3 is TGTGCCAGCAGGCTGGCTAGAGGGGACCAAGAGACCCAGTACTTC. The encoded protein is CASRLARGDQETQYF.

The DNA of the CDR3 is TGTGCCAGCAGTTACTCGTTCCAGGGTAGAGGAAACACCATATATTTT. Translating gives CASSYSFQGRGNTIYF. This chain uses TRBV6-5 with TRBJ1-3, with TRBD1 as a possible D gene (5 bases). This CDR3 has 16 amino acids. V was cut by 0 bases and J by 4 bases, with 13 bases left in between. The germline V gene encodes CDR1 MNHEY and CDR2 SVGAGI.

As regards this clone: One junction end disagrees with the germline gene, perhaps due to a read error. Other nucleotide sequences from this sample produce the same CDR3. The chain links TRBV3-1 (or the pseudogene TRBV3-2) to TRBJ1-2; 9 bases line up with TRBD1. Germline lookup yields CDR1 LGHDT and CDR2 YNNKEL (reference sequence). The length of the CDR3 is 15 residues. The CDR3 protein is CASSEQGAVSYGYTF. The CDR3, as DNA: TGTGCTAGCAGCGAACAGGGGGCTGTTAGCTATGGCTACACCTTC.

In its sample, this clone was seen a few times. The V and J genes are TRBV6-2 or TRBV6-3 and TRBJ2-5; D remains unclear. V lost 6 bases, J lost 5 bases, and 16 bases lay in between. This CDR3 is built from 14 residues. The germline V gene encodes CDR1 MNHEY and CDR2 SVGEGT. CDR3 residues: CASSPRLGGETQYF. The CDR3 DNA reads as TGTGCCAGCAGCCCTAGACTGGGTGGGGAGACCCAGTACTTC.

The rearrangement joins TRBV7-2 to TRBJ1-6; weak D call: TRBD1 (6 bases). V lost 5 bases and J 4 bases, leaving 9 bases between the germline ends. In germline, CDR1 is SGHTA, CDR2 FQGNSA. The CDR3 loop spans 14 amino acids. The CDR3 reads CASSAGQYNSPLHF. The CDR3 DNA follows: TGTGCCAGCAGCGCTGGACAGTATAATTCACCCCTCCACTTT.

V and J are TRBV19 and TRBJ2-2; D may be TRBD1 or TRBD2 (5 bases each). In germline, CDR1 is LNHDA, CDR2 SQIVND (reference sequence). V gave up 10 bases and J gave up 6 bases, with 24 bases separating them. This CDR3 is built from 16 residues. In nucleotides, the CDR3 is TGTGCCACCTCACGTAAGGGCTGGGACGGGGCCGGGGAGCTGTTTTTT. Protein: CATSRKGWDGAGELFF.

V is TRBV6-5 and J is TRBJ2-7; no definite D call. Germline CDR1 reads MNHEY; CDR2 reads SVGAGI. The V gene lost 1 base and the J gene lost 2 bases, with 12 bases spanning the gap. The CDR3 is 15 amino acids. CDR3: CASSYYSSAAYEQYF. The CDR3 DNA follows: TGTGCCAGCAGTTACTATTCCAGCGCCGCCTACGAGCAGTACTTC.

V usage is TRBV9 and J usage is TRBJ1-2, with D unclear. V was trimmed by 0 bases and J by 0 bases, leaving 12 bases between them. Germline CDR1 SGDLS, CDR2 YYNGEE. This CDR3 has 16 residues. The CDR3 bases are TGTGCCAGCAGCGTAGCCCCTACAGATTCTAACTATGGCTACACCTTC. This encodes CASSVAPTDSNYGYTF.

The CDR3 protein is CASSLGQGVVDEQFF. In nucleotides, the CDR3 is TGCGCCAGCAGCCTGGGACAGGGGGTTGTGGATGAGCAGTTCTTC. V usage is TRBV5-1 and J usage is TRBJ2-1, with 11 bases aligning to TRBD1. With 4 bases clipped from V and 8 bases from J, the junction kept 8 bases outside the gene matches. The CDR3 is 15 amino acids. In germline, CDR1 is SGHRS, CDR2 YFSETQ.

The chain has TRBV5-4 and TRBJ2-1; TRBD2 is a possible D gene (6 bases). Between the trimmed V and J ends, which lost 4 bases and 3 bases, there was a span of 14 bases. CDR3 length: 15 residues. Per the germline V gene, CDR1 is SGHNT and CDR2 is YYREEE (reference sequence). Here the CDR3 reads CASSIAGTVYNEQFF. DNA for the CDR3: TGTGCCAGCAGCATAGCCGGGACTGTCTACAATGAGCAGTTCTTC.

The J gene is TRBJ2-3, the V gene TRBV6-5; D gene ambiguous. The CDR3 contains 12 residues. With 5 bases removed from V and 4 bases from J, the gap between germline ends came to 7 bases. Germline CDR1 is MNHEY and CDR2 is SVGAGI. The CDR3 is CASSRLADTQYF. Here the CDR3 DNA reads TGTGCCAGCAGTCGACTTGCAGATACGCAGTATTTT.

The genes are TRBV5-5 and TRBJ2-5; the match to TRBD1 covers 7 bases. V trimming: 5 bases; J trimming: 1 base; junction bases outside the gene matches: 5. The CDR3 contains 14 residues. Germline CDR1 is SGHKS and CDR2 is YYEKEE (reference sequence). The CDR3 coding sequence is TGTGCCAGCAGTTCCGGACAGGCCCAAGAGACCCAGTACTTC. This gives the protein CASSSGQAQETQYF.

This rearrangement joins TRBV5-6 to TRBJ1-2, with a possible D match to TRBD1 (5 bases). This CDR3 region has 13 residues. Germline assignment: CDR1 SGHDT and CDR2 YYEEEE. Trimming removed 4 bases at V and 4 bases at J, with 11 bases between. The DNA for the CDR3 is TGTGCCAGCAGCCCGGGGGTTAGCTATGGCTACACCTTC. It specifies CASSPGVSYGYTF.

This clone was recorded only once. The chain uses TRBV10-3 and TRBJ1-5, with D hard to call. Germline loops: CDR1 ENHRY, CDR2 SYGVKD. The CDR3 covers 14 residues. The V end was cut by 8 bases, the J end by 3 bases, with 14 bases between. CDR3 amino acids: CAIAPGQNNQPQHF. In DNA, the CDR3 is TGTGCCATCGCACCCGGGCAGAACAATCAGCCCCAGCATTTT.

CDR3: CASTSKPGGNTEAFF. The DNA of the CDR3 is TGTGCCAGTACGTCTAAGCCCGGCGGGAACACTGAAGCTTTCTTT. The chain joins TRBV27 to TRBJ1-1; D is unresolved. The V end lost 9 bases, the J end lost 1 base, and 18 bases lay between the germline ends. This CDR3 contains 15 residues. Per the germline V gene, CDR1 is MNHEY and CDR2 is SMNVEV (reference sequence).

The V and J genes are TRBV10-3 and TRBJ1-2, with 7 nucleotides matching TRBD1. From germline, CDR1 is ENHRY and CDR2 SYGVKD. V lost 6 bases to trimming and J lost 8 bases; unmatched junction nucleotides: 6. The CDR3 runs to 12 residues. The CDR3 sequence is CAISTPRGGYTF. In nucleotides, the CDR3 is TGTGCCATCAGCACCCCCAGGGGGGGCTACACCTTC.

This chain links TRBV6-5 with TRBJ2-3; D not resolved. CDR3 length: 15 amino acids. Trimming took 8 bases from V and 0 from J, leaving 15 bases between them. The germline gives CDR1 MNHEY, CDR2 SVGAGI. CDR3 residues: CASSILRGSTDTQYF. The CDR3 nucleotides are TGTGCCAGCTCAATCCTCCGAGGAAGCACAGATACGCAGTATTTT.

The chain recombines TRBV6-1 with TRBJ2-2; D not certain. The CDR3 consists of 13 residues. V shed 3 bases and J shed 8 bases, with 10 bases lying between them. Per the germline V gene, CDR1 is MNHNS and CDR2 is SASEGT. CDR3: CASSDRAAGELFF. The CDR3 DNA sequence: TGTGCCAGCAGTGATCGAGCTGCTGGGGAGCTGTTTTTT.

V usage is TRBV13 and J usage is TRBJ1-5; 7 bases agree with TRBD1. V gave up 5 bases and J gave up 2 bases; unmatched junction bases: 6. CDR1 and CDR2 from the germline V gene are PRHDT and FYEKMQ (reference sequence). This CDR3 is 15 amino acids long. Here the CDR3 DNA reads TGTGCCAGCAGCAAGACAGGGATGGGCAATCAGCCCCAGCATTTT. It codes for CASSKTGMGNQPQHF.

In its sample, this clone was seen once. This chain links TRBV28 with TRBJ2-7; D possibly uses TRBD1 or TRBD2 (5 bases each). The CDR3 loop spans 15 amino acids. CDR1 and CDR2 from the germline V gene are MDHEN and SYDVKM. Trimming left V 7 bases short and J 2 bases short, with 18 bases between. CDR3 DNA sequence: TGTGCCAGCAATCCTACCGGGACGTCCGCCTACGAGCAGTACTTC. Protein: CASNPTGTSAYEQYF. The full variable domain, rest sourced from reference TRBV28 and TRBJ2-7, is DVKVTQSSRYLVKRTGEKVFLECVQDMDHENMFWYRQDPGLGLRLIYFSYDVKMKEKGDIPEGYSVSREKKERFSLILESASTNQTSMYLCASNPTGTSAYEQYFGPGTRLTVT.

V usage is TRBV19 and J usage is TRBJ1-6; 7 bases are a match to TRBD1. CDR1 is LNHDA and CDR2 is SQIVND in the germline V gene (reference sequence). After removal of 7 bases from V and 3 bases from J, the junction contained 12 bases not matched to a gene. This CDR3 has 17 residues. The CDR3 loop is CASTHSSGTDYNSPLHF. The CDR3 nucleotides are TGTGCCAGTACCCATTCGTCTGGGACAGACTATAATTCACCCCTCCACTTT.

The chain links TRBV19 to TRBJ1-2; D remains unclear. Germline V lookup: CDR1 LNHDA, CDR2 SQIVND (reference sequence). The V end was cut by 7 bases, the J end by 3 bases, with 12 bases between. This CDR3 contains 13 residues. The CDR3 is CASMPHGHYGYTF. The CDR3 region has the DNA TGTGCCAGTATGCCCCACGGCCACTATGGCTACACCTTC. Full variable domain (outside the CDR3, taken from reference TRBV19 and TRBJ1-2): DGGITQSPKYLFRKEGQNVTLSCEQNLNHDAMYWYRQDPGQGLRLIYYSQIVNDFQKGDIAEGYSVSREKKESFPLTVTSAQKNPTAFYLCASMPHGHYGYTFGSGTRLTVV.

The chain combines TRBV29-1 with TRBJ2-1, with no clear D. The CDR3 contains 13 residues. Germline V CDR1 and CDR2: SQVTM, ANQGSEA. With 3 bases removed from V and 2 bases from J, the gap between germline ends came to 8 bases. The CDR3 here is CSVEQVTYNEQFF. CDR3 DNA: TGCAGCGTTGAGCAGGTAACCTACAATGAGCAGTTCTTC.